This T cell receptor beta chain was recorded in a study of T cell repertoires in cytomegalovirus infection. Study overall: CMV infection and matching HLA type were both indicated by public TCR beta signatures. Study outcomes and limitations: Cumulative frequency of public TCR beta families picked out carriers of CMV plus the relevant HLA. HLA-C-restricted, CMV-specific TCR beta clonotypes were dominant ex vivo.

A single record per CDR3 protein comes from TCRdb applying MiXCR to the reads. The table shows around 120,000 distinct CDR3 sequences, with roughly 25% occurring only once. This clonotype was counted a single time. The target antigen is unknown. CDR3 length: 13 residues. Trimming pared 0 bases from V and 4 bases from J, leaving 9 bases between. Germline-derived CDR1 and CDR2 are DFQATT and SNEGSKA (reference sequence). Sequenced input: PBMCs, sequenced either directly or after in vitro stimulation (not recorded which). The rearrangement joins TRBV20-1 to TRBJ2-5, with D unresolved. The TCR comes from a human donor in good health (CMV status not recorded). Some clones in this sample may be carry-over from other donors' samples. CDR3 amino acids: CSAREGSIETQYF. The CDR3 bases are TGCAGTGCTAGAGAAGGGTCTATAGAGACCCAGTACTTC.